These 19 T cell receptor beta chains share one sample of origin, sequenced in a study of blood T cell repertoires in COVID-19. TCRdb keeps only in-frame clones here, not all; method: immunoSEQ multiplex PCR. This sample carries roughly 250,000 clones, 90% of them seen once, and the ten largest clones take 3.7%. The specimen sequenced was peripheral blood. These receptors were obtained from a middle-aged woman with acute or convalescent COVID-19.

V gene TRBV27 combines with J gene TRBJ1-6; possible D gene TRBD1, 6 bases. V lost 3 bases to trimming and J lost 5 bases, with 11 bases between them. The germline CDR1 and CDR2 sequences are MNHEY and SMNVEV (reference sequence). The CDR3 runs to 15 residues. The CDR3 loop reads CASSLTGGNNSPLHF. The CDR3 DNA follows: TGTGCCAGCAGTTTGACGGGGGGCAATAATTCACCCCTCCACTTT.

This chain connects TRBV12-3 or TRBV12-4 to TRBJ1-1; D perhaps matches TRBD1 (5 bases). The length of the CDR3 is 12 residues. Trimming removed 5 bases at V and 7 bases at J, with 11 bases between. CDR3: CASSQGVVEAFF. The CDR3 DNA sequence: TGTGCCAGCAGTCAGGGTGTTGTTGAAGCTTTCTTT.

The chain has TRBV9 and TRBJ1-3, with 9 positions matching TRBD1. Germline CDR1 is SGDLS and CDR2 is YYNGEE. The CDR3 sequence is 17 residues long. With V trimmed by 3 bases and J by 0 bases, 7 bases remained unmatched. The CDR3 bases are TGTGCCAGCAGCGCGACCGGGACAGGGAGCTCTGGAAACACCATATATTTT. Translating gives CASSATGTGSSGNTIYF.

V is TRBV24-1 and J is TRBJ2-2; weak D call: TRBD1 (6 bases). The CDR3 sequence is 15 residues long. The V end was cut by 3 bases, the J end by 2 bases, with 9 bases between. Germline loops: CDR1 KGHDR, CDR2 SFDVKD. The CDR3 nucleotides read TGTGCCACCAGTGATACAGGGAGTAACACCGGGGAGCTGTTTTTT. Amino acids: CATSDTGSNTGELFF.

CDR3: CASSLRQGPTSYEQYV. The CDR3, as DNA: TGTGCCAGCTCACTACGACAGGGGCCTACCTCCTACGAGCAGTACGTC. The chain is built from TRBV18 and TRBJ2-7; TRBD1 matches at 8 bases. V was clipped by 4 bases and J by 0 bases; unmatched bases: 8. This CDR3 contains 16 residues. Per germline, CDR1 KGHSH and CDR2 LQKENI.

J is TRBJ1-2 and V is TRBV6-5; D is perhaps TRBD1 (6 bases). CDR1 and CDR2 (germline): MNHEY, SVGAGI. V gave up 2 bases and J gave up 5 bases, with 9 bases separating them. The CDR3 consists of 13 residues. CDR3 region: CASSYTGSYGYTF. CDR3 bases: TGTGCCAGCAGTTACACAGGGTCTTATGGCTACACCTTC.

This sequence joins TRBV9 and TRBJ1-2; 11 nucleotides match TRBD1. The CDR3 spans 15 residues. The germline V gene encodes CDR1 SGDLS and CDR2 YYNGEE. V gave up 3 bases and J gave up 6 bases; unmatched junction bases: 7. CDR3 amino acids: CASSERGQGVDGYTF. In DNA, the CDR3 is TGTGCCAGCAGCGAGAGGGGACAGGGGGTCGATGGCTACACCTTC.

This chain uses TRBV2 with TRBJ2-1, with 7 nucleotides matching TRBD2. CDR1 is SNHLY, CDR2 FYNNEI, per germline. The trim removed 6 bases at V and 0 bases at J, leaving 11 bases unmatched. The CDR3 spans 17 residues. The CDR3 DNA reads TGTGCCAGCAGGGGGAGGGTCCCGGGGTACTCCTACAATGAGCAGTTCTTC. Its translation: CASRGRVPGYSYNEQFF. Combining the CDR3 with reference TRBV2 and TRBJ2-1 gives the whole variable domain EPEVTQTPSHQVTQMGQEVILRCVPISNHLYFYWYRQILGQKVEFLVSFYNNEISEKSEIFDDQFSVERPDGSNFTLKIRSTKLEDSAMYFCASRGRVPGYSYNEQFFGPGTRLTVL.

The CDR3 is CASSWGTGGVGTQYF. CDR3 DNA sequence: TGTGCCAGCAGTTGGGGGACAGGGGGCGTAGGGACCCAGTACTTC. The chain has TRBV2 and TRBJ2-5; 12 bases are shared with TRBD1. CDR1 and CDR2 (germline): SNHLY, FYNNEI. V lost 5 bases to trimming and J lost 7 bases; unmatched junction nucleotides: 8. This CDR3 region has 15 residues.

The chain employs TRBV13 and TRBJ1-2; no clear D gene. The CDR3 covers 14 residues. V dropped 3 bases and J dropped 4 bases, with 12 bases sitting between them. CDR1 and CDR2 (germline): PRHDT, FYEKMQ (reference sequence). This chain's CDR3 is CASSFPSRGYGYTF. The CDR3 DNA sequence: TGTGCCAGCAGCTTCCCTAGCAGAGGCTATGGCTACACCTTC.

In nucleotides, the CDR3 is TGTGCCAGCAGTTTGCAGGGGGCAGGTGAAGCTTTCTTT. Translation: CASSLQGAGEAFF. The chain is built from TRBV12-3 or TRBV12-4 and TRBJ1-1; 8 nucleotides align to TRBD1. The CDR3 contains 13 residues. Unmatched junction bases numbered 4, after V lost 3 bases and J lost 7 bases.

The chain employs TRBV5-6 and TRBJ1-5; no clear D. V was clipped by 2 bases and J by 5 bases, with 11 bases between them. Germline CDR1 reads SGHDT; CDR2 reads YYEEEE. The CDR3 is made up of 14 amino acids. Here the CDR3 reads CASSFWGVDQPQHF. DNA of the CDR3: TGTGCCAGCAGCTTTTGGGGAGTGGATCAGCCCCAGCATTTT.

The rearrangement joins TRBV6-5 to TRBJ1-1; D remains ambiguous. Germline CDR1 MNHEY, CDR2 SVGAGI. V lost 0 bases and J lost 8, with 10 bases in between. This CDR3 is built from 13 residues. The CDR3 region is CASSYSTQAEAFF. The CDR3 nucleotides read TGTGCCAGCAGTTACTCGACGCAGGCGGAAGCTTTCTTT.

The rearrangement uses TRBV6-5 and TRBJ1-2, with D tentatively TRBD1 (6 bases). The CDR3 is made up of 13 amino acids. Trimming took 6 bases from V and 8 from J, leaving 16 bases between them. CDR1 MNHEY and CDR2 SVGAGI come from the germline V gene. CDR3 in DNA: TGTGCCAGCAGCTCCGGGACATCGACCGGCTACACCTTC. Its translation: CASSSGTSTGYTF.

The chain joins TRBV5-1 to TRBJ1-1; D uncertain. V was clipped by 4 bases and J by 1 base, with 14 bases between them. This CDR3 spans 15 amino acids. Germline assignment: CDR1 SGHRS and CDR2 YFSETQ. The CDR3: CASSPPGVTNTEAFF. DNA for the CDR3: TGCGCCAGCAGCCCCCCCGGGGTAACGAACACTGAAGCTTTCTTT.

This chain's CDR3 is CASSPRGAAQNYGYTF. CDR3 bases: TGTGCCAGCAGCCCCCGGGGGGCCGCTCAGAACTATGGCTACACCTTC. The gene calls are TRBV9 and TRBJ1-2; TRBD1 is a possible D gene (6 bases). V shed 4 bases and J shed 2 bases, with 18 bases lying between them. Germline loops: CDR1 SGDLS, CDR2 YYNGEE. The CDR3 totals 16 residues.

This clone turned up a few times. The chain joins TRBV3-1 (or the pseudogene TRBV3-2) to TRBJ2-5, with a tentative D call TRBD2 (5 bases). Germline V gene data show CDR1 as LGHDT and CDR2 as YNNKEL (reference sequence). The CDR3 covers 13 residues. Written as DNA, the CDR3 is TGTGCTTCTGAGGGTCAGGCATGGGAGACCCAGTACTTC. Its translation: CASEGQAWETQYF.

This chain uses TRBV7-6 with TRBJ1-1; D is possibly TRBD1 (5 bases). The V gene's germline CDR1 is SGHVS and CDR2 FNYEAQ. This CDR3 contains 14 residues. V was pared by 1 base and J by 3 bases, with 9 bases between. The CDR3 region has the DNA TGTGCCAGCAGCTTAGGCGGGGGAGACACTGAAGCTTTCTTT. Translation gives CASSLGGGDTEAFF. The complete variable domain, with remaining parts taken from reference TRBV7-6 and TRBJ1-1, reads GAGVSQSPRYKVTKRGQDVALRCDPISGHVSLYWYRQALGQGPEFLTYFNYEAQQDKSGLPNDRFSAERPEGSISTLTIQRTEQRDSAMYRCASSLGGGDTEAFFGQGTRLTVV.

J is TRBJ2-2 and V is TRBV5-8, with a possible D match to TRBD1 (6 bases). The V end lost 4 bases, the J end lost 7 bases, and 14 bases lay between the germline ends. The CDR3 has 14 residues. From germline, CDR1 is SGHTS and CDR2 YDEGEE. The CDR3 bases are TGTGCCAGCAGCCTTTTAAGGGGGAACGGGGAGCTGTTTTTT. Encoded protein: CASSLLRGNGELFF.